These 20 T cell receptor beta chains originate from one sample sequenced in a study of identical twins. TCRdb called the 5' RACE reads again in MiXCR, with one record for every CDR3 protein. The sample lists about 790,000 distinct CDR3 sequences; around a sixth were seen once. The same sample was also used in a study of T cells expressing NK-cell markers.

The sample consisted of PBMCs. The receptors shown here come from a woman younger than 30 in good health.

The V gene is TRBV7-8, the J gene TRBJ2-1; possibly TRBD1 or TRBD2 for D (5 bases each). V shed 2 bases and J shed 6 bases, with 11 bases lying between them. The CDR3 is 14 residues long. From germline, CDR1 is SGHVS and CDR2 FQNEAQ. In DNA form, the CDR3 reads TGTGCCAGCAGCTTAAGCCACGGGGCCAATGAGCAGTTCTTC. This sequence encodes CASSLSHGANEQFF.

The chain recombines TRBV11-2 with TRBJ2-1; TRBD2 aligns across 12 bases. There are 17 residues in the CDR3. CDR1 SGHAT and CDR2 FQNNGV come from the germline V gene. The ends lost 1 base at V and 5 bases at J; junction bases unmatched: 6. CDR3 amino acids: CASSLVPTSGRNNEQFF. The CDR3 nucleotides read TGTGCCAGCAGCTTAGTTCCGACTAGCGGGAGAAACAATGAGCAGTTCTTC.

Worth noting for this clonotype: The junction departs from germline at one end; a sequencing error may be responsible. The chain recombines TRBV5-1 with TRBJ2-1; D could derive from TRBD1 or TRBD2 (7 bases each). This CDR3 contains 17 residues. Germline V lookup: CDR1 SGHRS, CDR2 YFSETQ. The CDR3 region is CASRLGQGEGSYNEQFF. The CDR3, as DNA: TGCGCCAGCAGATTGGGCCAGGGGGAGGGCTCTTACAATGAGCAGTTCTTC. The full variable domain, completed using reference TRBV5-1 and TRBJ2-1, is KAGVTQTPRYLIKTRGQQVTLSCSPISGHRSVSWYQQTPGQGLQFLFEYFSETQRNKGNFPGRFSGRQFSNSRSEMNVSTLELGDSALYLCASRLGQGEGSYNEQFFGPGTRLTVL.

J is TRBJ2-7 and V is TRBV6-5; possible D gene TRBD1, 6 bases. Germline loops: CDR1 MNHEY, CDR2 SVGAGI. The CDR3 sequence is 11 residues long. Trimming removed 6 bases at V and 6 bases at J, with 9 bases between. In nucleotides, the CDR3 is TGTGCCAGCAGCGACAGGTTCGAGCAGTACTTC. Protein: CASSDRFEQYF.

The chain has TRBV12-3 or TRBV12-4 and TRBJ2-5; TRBD1 matches 7 bases. The CDR3 contains 13 residues. The V and J ends lost 6 bases and 4 bases, in that order; junction bases with no gene match: 5. CDR3: CASRFNRGETQYF. Here the CDR3 DNA reads TGTGCCAGCAGATTTAACAGGGGAGAGACCCAGTACTTC.

This clonotype appeared a few times. The chain uses TRBV9 and TRBJ1-1; D ambiguous. The CDR3 spans 15 residues. The germline V gene encodes CDR1 SGDLS and CDR2 YYNGEE. V was pared by 4 bases and J by 0 bases, with 13 bases between. In DNA, the CDR3 is TGTGCCAGCAGCATGGACGGAAAGTTGAACACTGAAGCTTTCTTT. This codes for CASSMDGKLNTEAFF. The whole variable domain, remainder taken from reference TRBV9 and TRBJ1-1, is DSGVTQTPKHLITATGQRVTLRCSPRSGDLSVYWYQQSLDQGLQFLIQYYNGEERAKGNILERFSAQQFPDLHSELNLSSLELGDSALYFCASSMDGKLNTEAFFGQGTRLTVV.

This clonotype was counted between two and nine times. The chain uses TRBV4-3 and TRBJ2-3, with 9 bases aligning to TRBD2. This CDR3 region has 17 residues. The V gene's germline CDR1 is LGHNA and CDR2 YSLEER. The V gene end was trimmed by 0 bases and the J gene end by 0 bases; junction bases not matched to a gene: 4. The CDR3 loop is CASSQEASGTSTDTQYF. As DNA, the CDR3 is TGCGCCAGCAGCCAAGAGGCTAGCGGGACCAGCACAGATACGCAGTATTTT.

This chain uses TRBV5-1 with TRBJ2-5, with 7 bases aligning to TRBD1. Trimming at V came to 6 bases and at J to 5 bases, leaving 19 bases not matched to a gene. This CDR3 comprises 17 residues. Germline lookup yields CDR1 SGHRS and CDR2 YFSETQ. CDR3 region: CASKPRRTGLLLETQYF. The DNA for the CDR3 is TGCGCCAGCAAGCCAAGACGGACAGGCCTACTTCTGGAGACCCAGTACTTC.

This clonotype was detected only a few times. The J gene is TRBJ2-3, the V gene TRBV11-2; TRBD2 agrees at 14 bases. Germline V gives CDR1 SGHAT, CDR2 FQNNGV. V lost 8 bases to trimming and J lost 0 bases; unmatched junction nucleotides: 16. The CDR3 sequence is 20 residues long. The CDR3 DNA is TGTGCCAGCGAGATGGGATTCCGACTAGCGGGGGGGGTTAGCACAGATACGCAGTATTTT. It yields the protein CASEMGFRLAGGVSTDTQYF.

This clonotype was recorded at least ten times. This rearrangement joins TRBV29-1 to TRBJ2-3; D gene uncertain. Trimming cost V 3 bases and J 0 bases, with 16 bases left between them. CDR1 is SQVTM, CDR2 ANQGSEA, per germline. This CDR3 spans 16 amino acids. CDR3 in DNA: TGCAGCGTTGACGATAGAAAAAGGGTTAGCACAGATACGCAGTATTTT. This gives the protein CSVDDRKRVSTDTQYF.

The chain links TRBV6-1 to TRBJ2-7; D might be TRBD1 (5 bases). Trimming removed 10 bases from V and 1 base from J, with 17 bases in between. CDR3 length: 14 amino acids. Germline CDR1 reads MNHNS; CDR2 reads SASEGT. The CDR3 bases are TGTGCCACCGCCCAGGGAATAGGGTCCTACGAGCAGTACTTC. Translated, it gives CATAQGIGSYEQYF.

The J gene is TRBJ1-4, the V gene TRBV20-1; D perhaps matches TRBD1 (5 bases). CDR1 DFQATT and CDR2 SNEGSKA come from the germline V gene (reference sequence). V lost 1 base, J lost 5 bases, and 8 bases lay in between. CDR3 length equals 13 residues. The CDR3 bases are TGCAGTGCTAGAGTATCAGGGAATGAAAAACTGTTTTTT. Translation: CSARVSGNEKLFF.

This chain links TRBV7-9 with TRBJ2-7; the D gene is possibly TRBD1 (6 bases). Trimming removed 3 bases at V and 1 base at J, with 10 bases between. The germline CDR1 and CDR2 sequences are SEHNR and FQNEAQ (reference sequence). CDR3 size: 14 residues. CDR3 protein: CASSFRQESYEQYF. The CDR3 coding sequence is TGTGCCAGCAGCTTCCGACAGGAATCCTACGAGCAGTACTTC.

This clonotype was seen many times. The chain has TRBV25-1 and TRBJ1-6; no reliable D call. The CDR3 runs 15 residues. The V and J ends lost 4 bases and 4 bases respectively, with 11 bases between them. In germline, CDR1 is MGHDK, CDR2 SYGVNS. CDR3 coding DNA: TGTGCCAGCAGTGCCTCGACAATTTATAATTCACCCCTCCACTTT. The encoded protein is CASSASTIYNSPLHF.

This clonotype came up a few times. This chain joins TRBV12-3 or TRBV12-4 and TRBJ2-2; no clear D. V lost 2 bases, J lost 6 bases, and 10 bases lay in between. This CDR3 contains 14 residues. The CDR3 loop reads CASSLTPGAGELFF. As DNA, the CDR3 is TGTGCCAGCAGTTTAACCCCTGGGGCCGGGGAGCTGTTTTTT.

The chain uses TRBV29-1 and TRBJ2-1, with D hard to call. V dropped 6 bases and J dropped 9 bases, with 9 bases sitting between them. Germline assignment: CDR1 SQVTM and CDR2 ANQGSEA. The CDR3 is 10 residues long. CDR3 residues: CSVGWGEQFF. The DNA of the CDR3 is TGCAGCGTAGGTTGGGGTGAGCAGTTCTTC.

This clonotype was counted many times. The chain is built from TRBV6-1 and TRBJ1-6; 9 positions match TRBD1. The V segment lost 4 bases and the J segment 7 bases; nucleotides outside the gene matches: 5. The germline CDR1 and CDR2 sequences are MNHNS and SASEGT. This CDR3 comprises 15 residues. The CDR3, as DNA: TGTGCCAGCAGTGGAGGGACAGGGACGAATTCACCCCTCCACTTT. Encoded protein: CASSGGTGTNSPLHF.

The chain is built from TRBV27 and TRBJ1-3, with a weak D call TRBD1 (5 bases). V shed 6 bases and J shed 1 base, with 13 bases lying between them. The CDR3 runs to 15 residues. CDR1 is MNHEY and CDR2 is SMNVEV in the germline V gene (reference sequence). The CDR3 DNA reads as TGTGCCAGCAGCTTTGGTTGGGGGTCTGGAAACACCATATATTTT. Amino acids: CASSFGWGSGNTIYF.

Many counts were recorded for this clonotype. The chain recombines TRBV20-1 with TRBJ2-3; tentatively, D is TRBD1 or TRBD2 (5 bases each). The CDR3 consists of 14 residues. The V gene's germline CDR1 is DFQATT and CDR2 SNEGSKA (reference sequence). V lost 5 bases to trimming and J lost 7 bases, with 19 bases between them. CDR3 nucleotides: TGCAGTGCTCAACGAACACAGGACTTCAATACGCAGTATTTT. Its protein product is CSAQRTQDFNTQYF.

This clonotype has just a few counts. The chain combines TRBV15 with TRBJ2-2, with D possibly being TRBD1 or TRBD2 (6 bases each). Germline V gives CDR1 LNHNV, CDR2 YYDKDF (reference sequence). This CDR3 has 16 amino acids. The ends were cut back, 0 bases at V and 0 bases at J, with 8 bases in the middle. The CDR3 DNA sequence: TGTGCCACCAGCAGAGAGCGGGACACGAACACCGGGGAGCTGTTTTTT. Its translation: CATSRERDTNTGELFF.